The next 17 T cell receptor beta chains were all read from a single sample in a study of cytomegalovirus exposure and HLA in healthy donors. PCR was performed using 60 Vbeta and 13 Jbeta primers. TCRdb's table, derived via immunoSEQ multiplex PCR, lists solely in-frame clones and lacks some. The table lists roughly 180,000 clones, just under 80% of them singletons. Sequenced sample: PBMCs. The receptors originated from a female donor in good health and CMV-seronegative.

J is TRBJ1-1 and V is TRBV5-1; tentatively, D is TRBD1 (5 bases). The CDR3 spans 14 residues. V was cut by 0 bases and J by 4 bases, with 10 bases left in between. CDR1 SGHRS and CDR2 YFSETQ come from the germline V gene. The CDR3: CASSLAGGSTEAFF. The DNA for the CDR3 is TGCGCCAGCAGCTTGGCCGGGGGGAGCACTGAAGCTTTCTTT.

V and J are TRBV6-5 and TRBJ1-1; possible D gene TRBD1, 5 bases. This CDR3 spans 13 amino acids. The V end lost 4 bases, the J end lost 6 bases, and 12 bases lay between the germline ends. Germline V gives CDR1 MNHEY, CDR2 SVGAGI. This CDR3 is CASSSPGIAEAFF. The CDR3 nucleotides read TGTGCCAGCAGTTCCCCAGGGATAGCTGAAGCTTTCTTT.

This clone was observed a few times. The genes are TRBV27 and TRBJ2-3, with 7 bases identical to TRBD1. Unmatched junction bases numbered 7, after V lost 8 bases and J lost 2 bases. Germline V lookup: CDR1 MNHEY, CDR2 SMNVEV (reference sequence). The CDR3 sequence is 14 residues long. CDR3: CASARGPHTDTQYF. The CDR3 DNA follows: TGTGCCAGCGCGAGGGGGCCTCACACAGATACGCAGTATTTT.

The chain is built from TRBV18 and TRBJ1-2; 10 bases are a match to TRBD1. The CDR3 spans 13 residues. V lost 7 bases to trimming and J lost 8 bases; unmatched junction nucleotides: 7. From germline, CDR1 is KGHSH and CDR2 LQKENI. CDR3 coding DNA: TGTGCCAGCTTACCGGGACAGGGGTACGGCTACACCTTC. Residues: CASLPGQGYGYTF.

In its sample, this clone was seen a few times. V gene TRBV4-1 combines with J gene TRBJ1-2; tentative D call: TRBD1 (5 bases). Germline V gene lookup returns CDR1 MGHRA and CDR2 YSYEKL. The V end lost 2 bases, the J end lost 5 bases, and 12 bases lay between the germline ends. CDR3 length: 14 residues. Written as DNA, the CDR3 is TGCGCCAGCAGCCAACTTAGGGGTGGATATGGCTACACCTTC. Translation: CASSQLRGGYGYTF.

This clone occurred a few times. The chain couples TRBV2 to TRBJ2-5, with D possibly TRBD2 on 5 matching bases. The V and J ends lost 7 bases and 5 bases respectively, with 14 bases between them. CDR1 and CDR2 (germline): SNHLY, FYNNEI. The CDR3 contains 13 residues. The CDR3 spells CASKEGRRETQYF. CDR3 sequence (DNA): TGTGCCAGCAAAGAGGGAAGGCGGGAGACCCAGTACTTC.

The V gene is TRBV5-1, the J gene TRBJ2-5; D may be TRBD1 (6 bases). Trimming took off 1 base at V and 1 base at J, with 8 bases between the two ends. Germline V CDR1 and CDR2: SGHRS, YFSETQ. This CDR3 comprises 14 residues. This CDR3 reads CASSLYRAQETQYF. CDR3 in DNA: TGCGCCAGCAGCTTGTACAGGGCCCAAGAGACCCAGTACTTC.

The chain joins TRBV7-9 to TRBJ2-1; D may be TRBD2 (5 bases). V gave up 4 bases and J gave up 6 bases, with 19 bases separating them. The germline V gene has CDR1 SEHNR and CDR2 FQNEAQ (reference sequence). This CDR3 has 16 residues. The CDR3 is CASSSPLREPFNEQFF. The CDR3 nucleotides are TGTGCCAGCAGCTCCCCGTTGAGGGAGCCCTTCAATGAGCAGTTCTTC.

J is TRBJ2-3 and V is TRBV5-1; 9 bases align to TRBD1. Germline-derived CDR1 and CDR2 are SGHRS and YFSETQ. The CDR3 is 19 residues long. V gave up 2 bases and J gave up 0 bases; unmatched junction bases: 13. The CDR3 loop reads CASSFQAGTGFLSTDTQYF. In DNA, the CDR3 is TGCGCCAGCAGCTTTCAGGCCGGGACAGGGTTTTTGAGCACAGATACGCAGTATTTT.

The chain couples TRBV19 to TRBJ1-2; D ambiguous. This CDR3 region has 14 residues. V dropped 6 bases and J dropped 2 bases, with 13 bases sitting between them. The V gene's germline CDR1 is LNHDA and CDR2 SQIVND (reference sequence). The CDR3 DNA reads as TGTGCCAGTAGCTTTTCGGCACAGAACTATGGCTACACCTTC. It specifies CASSFSAQNYGYTF.

This chain uses TRBV11-2 with TRBJ1-3; 10 bases align to TRBD1. Germline trimming cut 6 bases from V and 1 base from J; bases unmatched to any gene: 3. The germline CDR1 and CDR2 sequences are SGHAT and FQNNGV. The CDR3 consists of 15 residues. CDR3 nucleotide sequence: TGTGCCAGCAGTTGGGGACAGGGGTCTGGAAACACCATATATTTT. This sequence encodes CASSWGQGSGNTIYF.

V is TRBV19 and J is TRBJ1-1; D remains unclear. Germline V lookup: CDR1 LNHDA, CDR2 SQIVND (reference sequence). V lost 1 base and J lost 1, with 10 bases in between. This CDR3 comprises 15 residues. In DNA, the CDR3 is TGTGCCAGTAGTATAGCTAGACTTTGGAACACTGAAGCTTTCTTT. Residues: CASSIARLWNTEAFF.

Remarks on this clone: Other DNA sequences in the sample encode the same CDR3. V is TRBV5-1 and J is TRBJ2-1, with 11 bases aligning to TRBD2. With 0 bases clipped from V and 4 bases from J, the junction kept 0 bases outside the gene matches. Germline CDR1 and CDR2: SGHRS and YFSETQ. The CDR3 extends over 15 amino acids. The CDR3 DNA is TGCGCCAGCAGCTTGGTAGCGGGAGGGTACAATGAGCAGTTCTTC. Protein sequence: CASSLVAGGYNEQFF.

The rearrangement links TRBV4-2 to TRBJ2-7, with TRBD2 matching 13 bases. The CDR3 length is 17 residues. Germline V lookup: CDR1 LGHNA, CDR2 YNFKEQ. After removal of 0 bases from V and 1 base from J, the junction contained 3 bases not matched to a gene. Written as DNA, the CDR3 is TGTGCCAGCAGCCAAGAAACTAGCGGGGGGGATTCCTACGAGCAGTACTTC. It translates to CASSQETSGGDSYEQYF.

The rearrangement links TRBV11-1 to TRBJ2-3, with 14 bases aligning to TRBD2. Germline values: CDR1 SGHAT, CDR2 FQDESV (reference sequence). Losses at the gene ends were 3 bases for V and 4 bases for J; bases not matched to a gene: 3. The CDR3 covers 16 residues. The CDR3 DNA reads as TGTGCCAGCAGCTTGCTGACTAGCGGGAGGGCAGATACGCAGTATTTT. It translates to CASSLLTSGRADTQYF.

This chain joins TRBV15 and TRBJ1-1, with TRBD1 identical over 7 bases. Trimming at V came to 3 bases and at J to 3 bases, leaving 4 bases not matched to a gene. Germline V gene lookup returns CDR1 LNHNV and CDR2 YYDKDF (reference sequence). The CDR3 sequence is 14 residues long. CDR3 nucleotides: TGTGCCACCAGCAGTGGTCAGGGGGACACTGAAGCTTTCTTT. Its translation: CATSSGQGDTEAFF. The variable domain in full, with the rest retrieved from reference TRBV15 and TRBJ1-1, is DAMVIQNPRYQVTQFGKPVTLSCSQTLNHNVMYWYQQKSSQAPKLLFHYYDKDFNNEADTPDNFQSRRPNTSFCFLDIRSPGLGDTAMYLCATSSGQGDTEAFFGQGTRLTVV.

V gene TRBV18 combines with J gene TRBJ2-2, with 9 positions matching TRBD1. This CDR3 is 15 amino acids long. With V trimmed by 3 bases and J by 1 base, 0 bases remained unmatched. Germline loops: CDR1 KGHSH, CDR2 LQKENI. The CDR3 nucleotides are TGTGCCAGCTCACCGGGACAGGGGAACACCGGGGAGCTGTTTTTT. This sequence encodes CASSPGQGNTGELFF.